This entry lists 29 T cell receptor beta chains sequenced from one sample in a study of OX40 agonist ivuxolimab in advanced cancers. The protocol was immunoSEQ multiplex PCR, while the TCRdb copy is restricted to in-frame clones and leaves out a portion. The table lists some 100,000 clones, approximately 81% of them singletons, with roughly 1.1% in the top ten. Material: CD4+ or CD8+ T cells sorted from blood, obtained in a trial of the OX40 agonist ivuxolimab. All receptors derive from an adult with an advanced solid tumor such as melanoma, head and neck, liver or kidney cancer.

V usage is TRBV28 and J usage is TRBJ1-5, with D tentatively TRBD1 (5 bases). Trimming pared 10 bases from V and 3 bases from J, leaving 16 bases between. The CDR3 runs 14 residues. Germline CDR1 reads MDHEN; CDR2 reads SYDVKM. CDR3 in DNA: TGTGCCACTCGGTGGGGCGGCAACAATCAGCCCCAGCATTTT. Translation: CATRWGGNNQPQHF. Full variable domain (remainder filled in from reference TRBV28 and TRBJ1-5): DVKVTQSSRYLVKRTGEKVFLECVQDMDHENMFWYRQDPGLGLRLIYFSYDVKMKEKGDIPEGYSVSREKKERFSLILESASTNQTSMYLCATRWGGNNQPQHFGDGTRLSIL.

The genes are TRBV9 and TRBJ2-7; TRBD2 agrees at 13 bases. Trimming cost V 2 bases and J 3 bases; bases outside gene matches: 8. The length of the CDR3 is 17 residues. Germline V gives CDR1 SGDLS, CDR2 YYNGEE. The CDR3 region is CASSVPWTSGGFYEQYV. The CDR3, as DNA: TGTGCCAGCAGCGTGCCTTGGACTAGCGGGGGATTCTACGAGCAGTACGTC.

The V call is TRBV7-8, the J call TRBJ2-6; D possibly corresponds to TRBD1 (5 bases). Trimming left V 1 base short and J 0 bases short, with 16 bases between. The CDR3 length is 19 residues. CDR1 is SGHVS, CDR2 FQNEAQ, per germline. CDR3 residues: CASSLVRGPTGSGANVLTF. CDR3 bases: TGTGCCAGCAGCTTAGTCCGAGGTCCTACAGGCTCTGGGGCCAACGTCCTGACTTTC.

The rearrangement uses TRBV7-2 and TRBJ1-3; 8 bases agree with TRBD1. The CDR3 has 16 residues. Trimming at V came to 5 bases and at J to 0 bases, leaving 6 bases not matched to a gene. Looked up from germline, CDR1 is SGHTA and CDR2 is FQGNSA. This chain's CDR3 is CASSPGQVRSGNTIYF. For the CDR3, the DNA is TGTGCCAGCAGCCCGGGACAGGTCCGCTCTGGAAACACCATATATTTT. The complete variable domain, with remaining parts taken from reference TRBV7-2 and TRBJ1-3, reads GAGVSQSPSNKVTEKGKDVELRCDPISGHTALYWYRQSLGQGLEFLIYFQGNSAPDKSGLPSDRFSAERTGGSVSTLTIQRTQQEDSAVYLCASSPGQVRSGNTIYFGEGSWLTVV.

The V call is TRBV6-6, the J call TRBJ1-4; 7 nucleotides line up with TRBD1. This CDR3 comprises 15 residues. Germline loops: CDR1 MNHNY, CDR2 SVGAGI (reference sequence). V was clipped by 6 bases and J by 6 bases; unmatched bases: 10. CDR3 sequence reads: CASSITGARDEKLFF. CDR3 sequence (DNA): TGTGCCAGCAGCATTACAGGGGCCAGGGATGAAAAACTGTTTTTT.

The chain uses TRBV4-1 and TRBJ2-4, with D possibly TRBD2 on 5 matching bases. This CDR3 region has 15 residues. V dropped 4 bases and J dropped 1 base, with 11 bases sitting between them. The germline CDR1 and CDR2 sequences are MGHRA and YSYEKL. This CDR3 is CASSRAVIAKNIQYF. The DNA for the CDR3 is TGCGCCAGCAGCCGAGCGGTTATCGCCAAAAACATTCAGTACTTC.

The rearrangement joins TRBV27 to TRBJ2-7; TRBD1 might be the D (6 bases). CDR3 size: 13 residues. Germline CDR1 is MNHEY and CDR2 is SMNVEV (reference sequence). Trimming shortened V by 6 bases and J by 5 bases, and 14 bases separated the two germline ends. In DNA form, the CDR3 reads TGTGCCAGCAGCCATACAGGGACGAACGAGCAGTACTTC. Its protein is CASSHTGTNEQYF.

Only one count was recorded for this clone. The chain joins TRBV7-2 to TRBJ2-5; 7 nucleotides line up with TRBD1. Per germline, CDR1 SGHTA and CDR2 FQGNSA. The V gene end was trimmed by 1 base and the J gene end by 5 bases; junction bases not matched to a gene: 10. The CDR3 is 16 amino acids. The CDR3 DNA follows: TGTGCCAGCAGCTTAGTTGGGACAGCAAATAGGGAGACCCAGTACTTC. Protein: CASSLVGTANRETQYF.

The chain links TRBV19 to TRBJ1-1, with D uncertain. The CDR3 is 13 residues long. Germline V gene lookup returns CDR1 LNHDA and CDR2 SQIVND (reference sequence). The germline V and J ends were trimmed by 6 bases and 0 bases, with 8 bases remaining between them. CDR3 nucleotides: TGTGCCAGTAGCGGGTTGATGAACACTGAAGCTTTCTTT. It encodes CASSGLMNTEAFF.

This clone was recorded a few times. The CDR3 region is CAWREGASYGYTF. CDR3 DNA: TGTGCCTGGAGGGAAGGGGCTAGTTATGGCTACACCTTC. V gene TRBV30 combines with J gene TRBJ1-2, with D tentatively TRBD1 (5 bases). This CDR3 spans 13 amino acids. The germline CDR1 and CDR2 sequences are GTSNPN and SVGIG (reference sequence). The V end was cut by 3 bases, the J end by 5 bases, with 13 bases between.

The chain is built from TRBV7-3 and TRBJ2-5; the D gene is possibly TRBD2 (6 bases). The germline CDR1 and CDR2 sequences are SGHTA and FQGTGA. V lost 4 bases to trimming and J lost 5 bases, with 11 bases between them. CDR3 length: 13 residues. The CDR3 sequence is CASSSGREETQYF. The CDR3 DNA sequence: TGTGCCAGCAGCTCAGGTCGGGAGGAGACCCAGTACTTC.

The CDR3 sequence is CASSQSTGGPATNEKLFF. The CDR3 region has the DNA TGTGCCAGCAGCCAGTCGACAGGGGGGCCTGCAACTAATGAAAAACTGTTTTTT. The rearrangement links TRBV4-2 to TRBJ1-4; TRBD1 matches at 9 bases. J was trimmed by 0 bases and V by 3 bases; bases with no gene match: 8. The CDR3 is 18 amino acids. The germline V gene encodes CDR1 LGHNA and CDR2 YNFKEQ.

The V gene is TRBV28, the J gene TRBJ2-4; 11 positions match TRBD2. Germline V gene sequence: CDR1 MDHEN, CDR2 SYDVKM. The length of the CDR3 is 15 residues. V shed 9 bases, J shed 4 bases, and the junction held 8 bases outside the gene matches. The CDR3 DNA follows: TGTGCCAGTCGCCCTTTAGCGGGGGGGAAAAACATTCAGTACTTC. Its protein is CASRPLAGGKNIQYF.

J is TRBJ2-3 and V is TRBV5-1; tentatively, D is TRBD2 (6 bases). Germline loops: CDR1 SGHRS, CDR2 YFSETQ. The CDR3 totals 12 residues. The V and J ends lost 3 bases and 6 bases respectively, with 8 bases between them. The CDR3: CASSSGVDTQYF. CDR3 in DNA: TGCGCCAGCAGCTCGGGGGTGGATACGCAGTATTTT.

V is TRBV5-1 and J is TRBJ1-3; TRBD1 might be the D (6 bases). The CDR3 totals 16 residues. Germline V CDR1 and CDR2: SGHRS, YFSETQ. Trimming removed 6 bases at V and 4 bases at J, with 20 bases between. CDR3 residues: CASTRGPGADGNTIYF. CDR3 sequence (DNA): TGCGCCAGCACCCGAGGCCCGGGGGCCGACGGAAACACCATATATTTT.

V usage is TRBV5-1 and J usage is TRBJ1-2, with 7 bases lining up with TRBD1. There are 14 residues in the CDR3. V was pared by 5 bases and J by 4 bases, with 8 bases of the junction left unmatched. CDR1 SGHRS and CDR2 YFSETQ come from the germline V gene. CDR3 DNA sequence: TGCGCCAGCAGAAGAGGACAGGATCCCTATGGCTACACCTTC. Protein product: CASRRGQDPYGYTF.

This clone was counted a single time. This chain links TRBV6-1 with TRBJ1-5; D remains unclear. Germline loops: CDR1 MNHNS, CDR2 SASEGT. This CDR3 contains 13 residues. Trimming removed 4 bases at V and 3 bases at J, with 7 bases between. The CDR3 DNA is TGTGCCAGCAGTGCGGGAAACAATCAGCCCCAGCATTTT. Translated, it gives CASSAGNNQPQHF.

Turning to this clone: At one boundary the junction diverges from the germline segment, which might be a read error. This rearrangement joins TRBV2 to TRBJ2-1; maybe TRBD1 (6 bases). This CDR3 spans 13 amino acids. CDR1 and CDR2 from the germline V gene are SNHLY and FYNNEI. The CDR3 DNA reads as TGTGCCAGCAGTGGGTTAGGGGGAAGTGAGCAATTCTTC. It codes for CASSGLGGSEQFF.

The chain uses TRBV7-3 and TRBJ2-3; D ambiguous. CDR1 is SGHTA and CDR2 is FQGTGA in the germline V gene. The ends were cut back, 5 bases at V and 8 bases at J, with 17 bases in the middle. The CDR3 is 14 amino acids. CDR3: CASSEPDKGGTQYF. The DNA for the CDR3 is TGTGCCAGCAGCGAGCCCGATAAGGGTGGTACGCAGTATTTT.

The V call is TRBV7-2, the J call TRBJ2-3; a possible D gene is TRBD2 (5 bases). The germline CDR1 and CDR2 sequences are SGHTA and FQGNSA. Trimming cost V 5 bases and J 1 base, with 16 bases left between them. The CDR3 extends over 16 amino acids. This CDR3 reads CASSPMGRGRTDTQYF. CDR3 sequence (DNA): TGTGCCAGCAGCCCTATGGGGAGAGGGCGCACAGATACGCAGTATTTT.

The V gene is TRBV19, the J gene TRBJ2-7, with D maybe TRBD2 (5 bases). CDR1 and CDR2 from the germline V gene are LNHDA and SQIVND (reference sequence). With 7 bases removed from V and 0 bases from J, the gap between germline ends came to 13 bases. There are 14 residues in the CDR3. CDR3 residues: CASTSGVNSYEQYF. In DNA, the CDR3 is TGTGCCAGTACCTCCGGGGTTAACTCCTACGAGCAGTACTTC.

The CDR3: CASSIGNSGNTIYF. The CDR3 DNA reads as TGTGCCAGTAGTATCGGGAACAGCGGAAACACCATATATTTT. The V and J genes are TRBV19 and TRBJ1-3; D uncertain. CDR1 and CDR2 (germline): LNHDA, SQIVND (reference sequence). Deletions cut 3 bases from V and 4 bases from J, with 10 bases between. The length of the CDR3 is 14 residues.

The J gene is TRBJ2-3, the V gene TRBV15, with D possibly matching TRBD2 (7 bases). From germline, CDR1 is LNHNV and CDR2 YYDKDF (reference sequence). V lost 1 base and J lost 4, with 15 bases in between. CDR3 length: 16 residues. In nucleotides, the CDR3 is TGTGCCACCAGCAGAGCCATTGGGGGGGGCGCAGATACGCAGTATTTT. Protein product: CATSRAIGGGADTQYF.

V is TRBV10-1 and J is TRBJ2-5, with D possibly being TRBD1 or TRBD2 (5 bases each). This CDR3 spans 13 amino acids. V lost 6 bases and J 2 bases, leaving 10 bases between the germline ends. The germline CDR1 and CDR2 sequences are WNHNN and SYGVQD (reference sequence). CDR3 DNA: TGCGCCAGCAGGAGGGGTCCTCAAGAGACCCAGTACTTC. The encoded protein is CASRRGPQETQYF.

V and J are TRBV30 and TRBJ1-1; D is possibly TRBD1 (6 bases). CDR3 size: 13 residues. CDR1 is GTSNPN, CDR2 SVGIG, per germline (reference sequence). V lost 3 bases and J 12 bases, leaving 20 bases between the germline ends. The DNA for the CDR3 is TGTGCCTGGAGGCTCGAACGGACAGCTAAGCCTTTCTTT. Translated, it gives CAWRLERTAKPFF.

The J gene is TRBJ2-3, the V gene TRBV5-5; D gene ambiguous. Germline values: CDR1 SGHKS, CDR2 YYEKEE (reference sequence). Trimming left V 3 bases short and J 4 bases short, with 6 bases between. The CDR3 loop spans 12 amino acids. The CDR3 loop is CASSSNADTQYF. The CDR3 DNA reads as TGTGCCAGCAGCTCAAACGCAGATACGCAGTATTTT.

This sequence joins TRBV11-2 and TRBJ1-4, with D perhaps matching TRBD1 (5 bases). Trimming cost V 3 bases and J 7 bases, with 15 bases left between them. The CDR3 extends over 15 amino acids. From germline, CDR1 is SGHAT and CDR2 FQNNGV. CDR3 sequence reads: CASSLSRRGGEKLFF. The CDR3 bases are TGTGCCAGCAGCTTGTCGCGAAGGGGTGGTGAAAAACTGTTTTTT.

J is TRBJ2-7 and V is TRBV6-5; 8 bases line up with TRBD1. The CDR3 length is 12 residues. Germline trimming cut 6 bases from V and 7 bases from J; bases unmatched to any gene: 5. CDR1 MNHEY and CDR2 SVGAGI come from the germline V gene. CDR3 sequence (DNA): TGTGCCAGCAGCCGGACAGGGTTGGAGCAGTACGTC. Residues: CASSRTGLEQYV.

The chain is built from TRBV28 and TRBJ1-1; D remains ambiguous. This CDR3 region has 15 residues. Germline CDR1 is MDHEN and CDR2 is SYDVKM. Trimming left V 5 bases short and J 1 base short, with 14 bases between. The CDR3 region has the DNA TGTGCCAGCAGTCCGGGCCACGCAGGGAACACTGAAGCTTTCTTT. It specifies CASSPGHAGNTEAFF.